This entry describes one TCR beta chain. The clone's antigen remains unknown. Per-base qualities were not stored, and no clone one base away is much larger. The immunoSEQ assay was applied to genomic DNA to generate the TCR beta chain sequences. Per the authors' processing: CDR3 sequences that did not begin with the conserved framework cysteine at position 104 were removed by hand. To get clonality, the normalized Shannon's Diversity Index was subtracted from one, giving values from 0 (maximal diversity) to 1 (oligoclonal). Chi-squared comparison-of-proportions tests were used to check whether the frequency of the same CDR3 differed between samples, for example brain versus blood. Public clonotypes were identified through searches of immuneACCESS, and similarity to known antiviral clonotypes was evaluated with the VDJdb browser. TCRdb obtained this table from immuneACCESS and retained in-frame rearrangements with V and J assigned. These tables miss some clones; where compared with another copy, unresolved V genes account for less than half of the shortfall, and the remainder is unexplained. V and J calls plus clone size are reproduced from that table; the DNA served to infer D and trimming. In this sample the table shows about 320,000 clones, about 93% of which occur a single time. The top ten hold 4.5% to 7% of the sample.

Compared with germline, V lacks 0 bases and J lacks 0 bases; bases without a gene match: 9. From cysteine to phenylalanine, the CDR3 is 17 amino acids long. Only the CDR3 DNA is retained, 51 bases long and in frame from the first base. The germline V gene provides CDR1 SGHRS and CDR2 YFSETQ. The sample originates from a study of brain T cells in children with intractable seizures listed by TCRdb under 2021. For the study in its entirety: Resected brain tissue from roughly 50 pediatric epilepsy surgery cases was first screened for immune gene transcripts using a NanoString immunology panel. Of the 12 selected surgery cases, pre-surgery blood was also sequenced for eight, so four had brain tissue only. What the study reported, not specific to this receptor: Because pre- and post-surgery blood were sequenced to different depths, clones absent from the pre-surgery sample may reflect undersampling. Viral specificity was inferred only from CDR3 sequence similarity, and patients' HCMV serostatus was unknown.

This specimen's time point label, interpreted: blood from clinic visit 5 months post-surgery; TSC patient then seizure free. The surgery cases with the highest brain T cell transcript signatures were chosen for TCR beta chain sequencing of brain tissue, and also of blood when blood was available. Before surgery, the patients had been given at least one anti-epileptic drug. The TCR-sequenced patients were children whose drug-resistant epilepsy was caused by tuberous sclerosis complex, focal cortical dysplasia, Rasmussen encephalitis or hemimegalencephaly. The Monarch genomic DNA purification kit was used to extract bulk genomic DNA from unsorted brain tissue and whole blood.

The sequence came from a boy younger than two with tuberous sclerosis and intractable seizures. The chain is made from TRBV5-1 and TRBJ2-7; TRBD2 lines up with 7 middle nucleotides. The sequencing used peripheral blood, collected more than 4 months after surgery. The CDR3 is CASSLGLLAGSSYEQYF. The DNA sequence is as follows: TGCGCCAGCAGCTTGGGGCTCTTAGCGGGCAGCTCCTACGAGCAGTACTTC.